Each of the 24 T cell receptor beta chains below was sequenced from the same sample in a study of blood T cell repertoires in COVID-19. Sequencing was performed with immunoSEQ multiplex PCR; in TCRdb, only in-frame clones are kept and a portion is missing. Altogether about 420,000 clones are present, approximately 90% being singletons, with the ten largest covering approximately 0.92%. Sequencing used peripheral blood. These TCRs come from a man younger than 35 with COVID-19, enrolled during active disease.

The count of this clone is one. The chain recombines TRBV7-2 with TRBJ2-2, with 7 bases identical to TRBD2. This CDR3 has 15 amino acids. V trimming: 6 bases; J trimming: 1 base; junction bases outside the gene matches: 5. Germline V gives CDR1 SGHTA, CDR2 FQGNSA. CDR3 nucleotide sequence: TGTGCCAGCAGAGGCCGCGGGAGGAACACCGGGGAGCTGTTTTTT. Its protein is CASRGRGRNTGELFF.

The rearrangement links TRBV7-9 to TRBJ2-4, with D perhaps TRBD1 (6 bases). This CDR3 spans 15 amino acids. V was trimmed by 5 bases and J by 0 bases, leaving 11 bases between them. Germline assignment: CDR1 SEHNR and CDR2 FQNEAQ (reference sequence). This chain's CDR3 is CASSADRLAKNIQYF. The CDR3 nucleotides are TGTGCCAGCAGCGCGGACAGATTAGCCAAAAACATTCAGTACTTC.

This sequence joins TRBV3-1 (or the pseudogene TRBV3-2) and TRBJ2-1; 7 bases match TRBD2. Germline lookup yields CDR1 LGHDT and CDR2 YNNKEL (reference sequence). The CDR3 extends over 15 amino acids. Trimming took 3 bases from V and 9 from J; bases not matched to a gene: 11. CDR3 protein: CASSQSRSGISEQFF. The CDR3 DNA reads TGTGCCAGCAGCCAGTCTCGGAGCGGGATTAGTGAGCAGTTCTTC.

This clone was observed a single time. J is TRBJ2-5 and V is TRBV6-5, with TRBD1 matching over 7 bases. V was clipped by 6 bases and J by 2 bases; unmatched bases: 9. Germline lookup yields CDR1 MNHEY and CDR2 SVGAGI. The CDR3 runs to 15 residues. DNA for the CDR3: TGTGCCAGCAGGGACCCCGGGACAGCTCAAGAGACCCAGTACTTC. Amino acid sequence: CASRDPGTAQETQYF.

This sequence joins TRBV24-1 and TRBJ2-1; TRBD2 is a possible D gene (6 bases). This CDR3 is 15 amino acids long. Germline loops: CDR1 KGHDR, CDR2 SFDVKD. With 2 bases removed from V and 5 bases from J, the gap between germline ends came to 12 bases. The CDR3: CATSDSGTYNNEQFF. CDR3 coding DNA: TGTGCCACCAGTGATTCCGGGACTTATAACAATGAGCAGTTCTTC.

The chain employs TRBV5-6 and TRBJ1-5, with 7 bases fitting TRBD1. Germline CDR1 SGHDT, CDR2 YYEEEE. This CDR3 region has 16 residues. The trim removed 2 bases at V and 9 bases at J, leaving 14 bases unmatched. The CDR3 is CASSFPGRDSLRPQHF. The CDR3 DNA sequence: TGTGCCAGCAGCTTCCCCGGTAGGGACAGTTTACGGCCCCAGCATTTT.

This chain joins TRBV4-1 and TRBJ2-3, with D perhaps matching TRBD2 (5 bases). The CDR3 has 15 residues. Germline CDR1 reads MGHRA; CDR2 reads YSYEKL. Trimming shortened V by 3 bases and J by 3 bases, and 13 bases separated the two germline ends. The CDR3, as DNA: TGCGCCAGCAGCCAGAGCGGACGGAGGACAGATACGCAGTATTTT. Translated: CASSQSGRRTDTQYF.

The V and J genes are TRBV3-1 (or the pseudogene TRBV3-2) and TRBJ2-3, with TRBD1 as a possible D gene (5 bases). In germline, CDR1 is LGHDT, CDR2 YNNKEL (reference sequence). The CDR3 spans 13 residues. V lost 7 bases and J lost 7, with 15 bases in between. The CDR3 DNA is TGTGCCAGCAACCCTGGATGGGGCCATACGCAGTATTTT. Amino acids: CASNPGWGHTQYF.

V is TRBV2 and J is TRBJ1-3; 8 nucleotides align to TRBD1. Germline CDR1 is SNHLY and CDR2 is FYNNEI. There are 14 residues in the CDR3. With V trimmed by 5 bases and J by 3 bases, 3 bases remained unmatched. The CDR3 loop reads CASSLTGVGNTIYF. In nucleotides, the CDR3 is TGTGCCAGCAGTCTGACAGGGGTTGGAAACACCATATATTTT. The variable domain in full, with the rest retrieved from reference TRBV2 and TRBJ1-3, is EPEVTQTPSHQVTQMGQEVILRCVPISNHLYFYWYRQILGQKVEFLVSFYNNEISEKSEIFDDQFSVERPDGSNFTLKIRSTKLEDSAMYFCASSLTGVGNTIYFGEGSWLTVV.

The chain is built from TRBV25-1 and TRBJ1-2, with unresolved D. Germline CDR1 is MGHDK and CDR2 is SYGVNS. CDR3 length equals 13 residues. Trimming left V 5 bases short and J 8 bases short, with 15 bases between. The CDR3 nucleotides are TGTGCCAGCAGTCAAGGGAGAGAGGGAGGCTACACCTTC. Its protein product is CASSQGREGGYTF.

The CDR3 nucleotides read TGCGCCAGCAGTGTAGCGGGACAAGAGACCCAGTACTTC. It yields the protein CASSVAGQETQYF. The rearrangement uses TRBV5-1 and TRBJ2-5, with 8 bases fitting TRBD2. The CDR3 extends over 13 amino acids. Germline V gives CDR1 SGHRS, CDR2 YFSETQ. Losses at the gene ends were 5 bases for V and 2 bases for J; bases not matched to a gene: 2.

The V call is TRBV5-1, the J call TRBJ1-6, with 8 bases aligning to TRBD1. V shed 2 bases, J shed 7 bases, and the junction held 5 bases outside the gene matches. This CDR3 contains 15 residues. Germline values: CDR1 SGHRS, CDR2 YFSETQ. The CDR3 protein is CASSLPDRGNSPLHF. The CDR3 DNA follows: TGCGCCAGCAGCTTACCCGACAGGGGAAATTCACCCCTCCACTTT. The whole variable domain, filled in from reference TRBV5-1 and TRBJ1-6, reads KAGVTQTPRYLIKTRGQQVTLSCSPISGHRSVSWYQQTPGQGLQFLFEYFSETQRNKGNFPGRFSGRQFSNSRSEMNVSTLELGDSALYLCASSLPDRGNSPLHFGNGTRLTVT.

The chain uses TRBV13 and TRBJ2-7; the D is unclear. The CDR3 is made up of 15 amino acids. The ends were cut back, 0 bases at V and 2 bases at J, with 11 bases in the middle. Germline-derived CDR1 and CDR2 are PRHDT and FYEKMQ (reference sequence). The CDR3 spells CASSLGLENPYEQYF. The CDR3 DNA is TGTGCCAGCAGCTTAGGGCTAGAAAATCCCTACGAGCAGTACTTC.

The chain has TRBV5-1 and TRBJ1-6; tentatively, D is TRBD1 (6 bases). CDR3 length: 15 amino acids. Germline V gene data show CDR1 as SGHRS and CDR2 as YFSETQ. V was cut by 2 bases and J by 2 bases, with 8 bases left in between. The CDR3 sequence: CASSLQGPYNSPLHF. The DNA of the CDR3 is TGCGCCAGCAGCTTACAGGGCCCCTATAATTCACCCCTCCACTTT.

The chain uses TRBV3-1 (or the pseudogene TRBV3-2) and TRBJ2-2; D perhaps matches TRBD2 (6 bases). Per germline, CDR1 LGHDT and CDR2 YNNKEL (reference sequence). The CDR3 is 16 residues long. Trimming took 5 bases from V and 3 from J, leaving 16 bases between them. The CDR3 protein is CASSSETRGYTGELFF. CDR3 nucleotides: TGTGCCAGCAGCTCCGAAACCCGGGGGTACACCGGGGAGCTGTTTTTT.

This chain connects TRBV19 to TRBJ1-1, with D tentatively TRBD1 (6 bases). The CDR3 contains 12 residues. Trimming shortened V by 1 base and J by 7 bases, and 7 bases separated the two germline ends. Per the germline V gene, CDR1 is LNHDA and CDR2 is SQIVND (reference sequence). CDR3 DNA sequence: TGTGCCAGTAGTATAGGGGGGCTTGAAGCTTTCTTT. This encodes CASSIGGLEAFF.

The V gene is TRBV18, the J gene TRBJ2-4; D gene uncertain. Trimming shortened V by 4 bases and J by 7 bases, and 14 bases separated the two germline ends. CDR1 KGHSH and CDR2 LQKENI come from the germline V gene. This CDR3 is 14 amino acids long. The CDR3 here is CASSRVQASNIQYF. In DNA form, the CDR3 reads TGTGCCAGCTCACGAGTCCAAGCCTCCAACATTCAGTACTTC.

The chain uses TRBV3-1 (or the pseudogene TRBV3-2) and TRBJ2-5; D unresolved. Trimming removed 2 bases at V and 5 bases at J, with 9 bases between. CDR1 and CDR2 from the germline V gene are LGHDT and YNNKEL (reference sequence). The CDR3 is 13 amino acids. DNA for the CDR3: TGTGCCAGCAGCCAAATAGTCCGGGAGACCCAGTACTTC. This sequence encodes CASSQIVRETQYF.

The chain couples TRBV7-9 to TRBJ1-1; D uncertain. The V and J ends lost 1 base and 3 bases respectively, with 6 bases between them. The germline gives CDR1 SEHNR, CDR2 FQNEAQ (reference sequence). This CDR3 contains 13 residues. The CDR3 DNA sequence: TGTGCCAGCAGCTTAGGTCAGTACACTGAAGCTTTCTTT. Encoded protein: CASSLGQYTEAFF. The full variable domain, in which reference TRBV7-9 and TRBJ1-1 provide the parts outside the CDR3, is DTGVSQNPRHKITKRGQNVTFRCDPISEHNRLYWYRQTLGQGPEFLTYFQNEAQLEKSRLLSDRFSAERPKGSFSTLEIQRTEQGDSAMYLCASSLGQYTEAFFGQGTRLTVV.

The chain combines TRBV6-1 with TRBJ1-1; D is perhaps TRBD1 (6 bases). The CDR3 extends over 15 amino acids. With 3 bases removed from V and 4 bases from J, the gap between germline ends came to 15 bases. Germline V gene sequence: CDR1 MNHNS, CDR2 SASEGT. The CDR3 sequence: CASSDDFGQITEAFF. The CDR3, as DNA: TGTGCCAGCAGTGACGATTTCGGACAGATCACTGAAGCTTTCTTT.

The chain couples TRBV30 to TRBJ2-3; D is perhaps TRBD2 (6 bases). CDR3 size: 14 residues. Deletions cut 5 bases from V and 2 bases from J, with 14 bases between. Germline-derived CDR1 and CDR2 are GTSNPN and SVGIG (reference sequence). The CDR3 spells CAWGIAEYTDTQYF. The DNA of the CDR3 is TGTGCCTGGGGGATAGCGGAATACACAGATACGCAGTATTTT.

As regards this clone: Other DNA sequences in the sample encode the same CDR3. The chain is built from TRBV5-1 and TRBJ2-3, with D possibly TRBD2 on 6 matching bases. The CDR3 contains 14 residues. The V end lost 4 bases, the J end lost 4 bases, and 13 bases lay between the germline ends. The germline gives CDR1 SGHRS, CDR2 YFSETQ. As DNA, the CDR3 is TGCGCCAGCAGCACGGGGACTTCAGCAGATACGCAGTATTTT. Amino acids: CASSTGTSADTQYF. Complete variable domain (other parts from reference TRBV5-1 and TRBJ2-3): KAGVTQTPRYLIKTRGQQVTLSCSPISGHRSVSWYQQTPGQGLQFLFEYFSETQRNKGNFPGRFSGRQFSNSRSEMNVSTLELGDSALYLCASSTGTSADTQYFGPGTRLTVL.

The chain carries TRBV6-5 and TRBJ1-2; 7 bases map to TRBD1. This CDR3 has 14 residues. The V segment lost 5 bases and the J segment 5 bases; nucleotides outside the gene matches: 8. CDR1 is MNHEY and CDR2 is SVGAGI in the germline V gene. CDR3 amino acids: CASSTPGQTYGYTF. CDR3 nucleotides: TGTGCCAGCAGTACACCGGGACAGACTTATGGCTACACCTTC.

This chain connects TRBV5-1 to TRBJ2-7, with 9 bases aligning to TRBD2. The ends lost 0 bases at V and 3 bases at J; junction bases unmatched: 4. The V gene's germline CDR1 is SGHRS and CDR2 YFSETQ. This CDR3 spans 15 amino acids. The CDR3 nucleotides are TGCGCCAGCAGCTTGGAATTAGCGGGAGTCTACGAGCAGTACTTC. Amino acids: CASSLELAGVYEQYF. The full variable domain, completed using reference TRBV5-1 and TRBJ2-7, is KAGVTQTPRYLIKTRGQQVTLSCSPISGHRSVSWYQQTPGQGLQFLFEYFSETQRNKGNFPGRFSGRQFSNSRSEMNVSTLELGDSALYLCASSLELAGVYEQYFGPGTRLTVT.